The present T cell receptor beta chain was sequenced within a study of cytomegalovirus exposure and HLA in healthy donors. Whole-study findings and limits: An analysis that was carried out later associated 16,000 or so TCR beta sequences with HLA alleles at 0.05 false discovery rate. Most of the TCR beta V segments (in an earlier analysis) were productive either about 90% or about 30% of the time.

The CDR3 extends over 17 amino acids. Germline V gene lookup returns CDR1 LGHNA and CDR2 YNFKEQ. About this clone itself: Its antigen is unknown.

Vbeta (60) and Jbeta (13) primers were used in the PCR. This table comes from immunoSEQ multiplex PCR, and its TCRdb copy is limited to in-frame clones, with some not included. The sample has nearly 200,000 clones; about 85% are singletons. Sequenced input: PBMCs. The sequence came from a male donor in good health and CMV-seropositive. The chain joins TRBV4-2 to TRBJ2-5, with 9 bases that match TRBD1. Gene TRBJ2-7 matches the end of the DNA better, so the J call may be wrong. This CDR3 reads CASSQSLSDRGNYEQYF. Written as DNA, the CDR3 is TGTGCCAGCAGCCAATCCCTGTCGGACAGGGGAAACTACGAGCAGTACTTC.